This note documents a single T cell receptor (beta chain) sequence. Measured with immunoSEQ multiplex PCR; TCRdb has only the in-frame clones, and not every one. The table records 110,000 to 150,000 clones, roughly 82% of them present only once. Germline V lookup: CDR1 LGHDT, CDR2 YNNKEL (reference sequence). The CDR3 has 13 residues. Trimming left V 0 bases short and J 4 bases short, with 4 bases between. This sample stems from a study of blood T cell repertoires in COVID-19. Study as a whole: Sample material is recorded as cDNA or gDNA derived from T cells, B-cell-depleted T cells, or PBMCs.

This TCR was sampled from a man aged 60 to 75 with active or convalescent COVID-19. The chain employs TRBV3-1 (or the pseudogene TRBV3-2) and TRBJ1-5; D is uncertain. Sequences were obtained from peripheral blood. The CDR3 reads CASSQDLNQPQHF. The CDR3 DNA follows: TGTGCCAGCAGCCAAGATCTGAATCAGCCCCAGCATTTT.